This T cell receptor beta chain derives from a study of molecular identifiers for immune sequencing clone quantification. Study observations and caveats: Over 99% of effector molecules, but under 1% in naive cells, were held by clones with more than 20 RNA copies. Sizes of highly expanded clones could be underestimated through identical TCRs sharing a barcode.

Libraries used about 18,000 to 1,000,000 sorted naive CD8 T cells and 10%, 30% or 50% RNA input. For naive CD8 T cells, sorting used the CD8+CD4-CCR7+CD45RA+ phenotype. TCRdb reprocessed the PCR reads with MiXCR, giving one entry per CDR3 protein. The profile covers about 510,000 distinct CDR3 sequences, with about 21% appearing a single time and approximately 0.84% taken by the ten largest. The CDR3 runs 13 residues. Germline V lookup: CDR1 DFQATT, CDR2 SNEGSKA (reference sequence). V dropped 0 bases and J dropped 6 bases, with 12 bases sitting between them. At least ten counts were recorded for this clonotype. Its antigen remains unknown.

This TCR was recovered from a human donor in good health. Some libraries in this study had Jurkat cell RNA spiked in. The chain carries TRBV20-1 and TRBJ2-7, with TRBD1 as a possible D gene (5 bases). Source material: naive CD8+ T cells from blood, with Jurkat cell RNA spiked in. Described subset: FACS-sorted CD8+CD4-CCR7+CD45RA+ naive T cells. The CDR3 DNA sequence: TGCAGTGCTAGAGAAGGCAGGGTGAGCGAGCAGTACTTC. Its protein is CSAREGRVSEQYF.